The sequence of this T cell receptor (beta chain) was determined in a study of T-cell memory formation after mild COVID-19. Study overall: For the most part, TCR clusters were specific to one donor. General study results and limits: Mostly located in CM and EM were contracting CD4+ clones, with contracting CD8+ clones located in EMRA. Among clones contracting day 15 to 85, CD4/CD8 was balanced, whereas later expanders leaned CD4+.

Each CDR3 protein gets one entry after TCRdb re-called the 5' RACE reads with MiXCR. The table shows over 130,000 distinct CDR3 sequences, with 11% to 15% occurring only once. Concerning this clonotype itself: The target antigen is unknown.

V lost 0 bases and J lost 2, with 16 bases in between. The CDR3 is 17 residues long. Germline loops: CDR1 SGHDT, CDR2 YYEEEE. The sequence came from an adult woman who had mild COVID-19 (a few samples of this study predate the infection). Cell type and time point are not known. Sequenced sample: PBMCs or a T cell subset sorted from them (not recorded which). This chain links TRBV5-6 with TRBJ2-3; D not resolved. CDR3 bases: TGTGCCAGCAGCTTGGCCTCATCCAATCTTGCCACAGATACGCAGTATTTT. Protein: CASSLASSNLATDTQYF. The full variable domain, with the rest looked up from reference TRBV5-6 and TRBJ2-3, is DAGVTQSPTHLIKTRGQQVTLRCSPKSGHDTVSWYQQALGQGPQFIFQYYEEEERQRGNFPDRFSGHQFPNYSSELNVNALLLGDSALYLCASSLASSNLATDTQYFGPGTRLTVL.